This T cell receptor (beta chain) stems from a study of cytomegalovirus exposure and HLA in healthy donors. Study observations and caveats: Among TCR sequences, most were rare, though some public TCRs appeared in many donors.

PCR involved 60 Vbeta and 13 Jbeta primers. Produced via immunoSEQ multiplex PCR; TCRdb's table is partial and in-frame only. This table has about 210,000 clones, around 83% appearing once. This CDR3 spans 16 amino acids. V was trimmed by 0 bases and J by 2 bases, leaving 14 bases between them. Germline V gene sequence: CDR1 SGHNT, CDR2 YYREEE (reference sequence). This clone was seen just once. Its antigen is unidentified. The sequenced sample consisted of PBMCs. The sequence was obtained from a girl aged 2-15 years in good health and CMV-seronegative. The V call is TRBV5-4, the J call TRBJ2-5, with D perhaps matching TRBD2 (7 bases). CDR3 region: CASSLAAGAGQETQYF. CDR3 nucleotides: TGTGCCAGCAGCTTGGCCGCGGGGGCAGGGCAAGAGACCCAGTACTTC.